The 23 T cell receptor beta chains below come from one sample, sequenced in a study of blood T cell repertoires in COVID-19 (TCRdb year 2020). The library was prepared using the immunoSEQ multiplex PCR assay. The source is immuneACCESS, and TCRdb retained only in-frame sequences with V and J called. Part of the clones is not carried over; for the studies checked, unresolved V genes explain less than half of this, and the remainder is unexplained. This sample lists fewer than 110,000 clones; less than 90% were detected once. The top ten clones comprise around 6.2% of the sample. Material: peripheral blood. These receptors all stem from a human donor in a cohort sampled during active COVID-19.

The chain recombines TRBV5-8 with TRBJ1-6; 9 bases are a match to TRBD1. CDR1 is SGHTS and CDR2 is YDEGEE in the germline V gene. The CDR3 is 17 residues long. The junction had 4 bases not matched to a gene; V was cut back by 2 bases and J by 1 base. CDR3 in DNA: TGTGCCAGCAGCTTAGGAGGACAGGGGTCCTATAATTCACCCCTCCACTTT. It encodes CASSLGGQGSYNSPLHF. The full variable domain, in which reference TRBV5-8 and TRBJ1-6 provide the parts outside the CDR3, is EAGVTQSPTHLIKTRGQQATLRCSPISGHTSVYWYQQALGLGLQFLLWYDEGEERNRGNFPPRFSGRQFPNYSSELNVNALELEDSALYLCASSLGGQGSYNSPLHFGNGTRLTVT.

The chain joins TRBV19 to TRBJ1-5; the D is unclear. Germline CDR1 reads LNHDA; CDR2 reads SQIVND (reference sequence). Trimming took off 6 bases at V and 5 bases at J, with 17 bases between the two ends. The CDR3 consists of 15 residues. The CDR3 here is CASSPTHFNHQPQHF. CDR3 sequence (DNA): TGTGCCAGTAGCCCGACACATTTTAATCATCAGCCCCAGCATTTT.

The genes are TRBV11-3 and TRBJ2-1; TRBD1 matches at 8 bases. The V gene end was trimmed by 3 bases and the J gene end by 5 bases; junction bases not matched to a gene: 6. This CDR3 contains 15 residues. In germline, CDR1 is SGHNT, CDR2 YENEEA. For the CDR3, the DNA is TGTGCCAGCAGCTTCCGACAGGGGCCCCACAATGAGCAGTTCTTC. This encodes CASSFRQGPHNEQFF. The variable domain in full, with the rest retrieved from reference TRBV11-3 and TRBJ2-1, is EAGVVQSPRYKIIEKKQPVAFWCNPISGHNTLYWYLQNLGQGPELLIRYENEEAVDDSQLPKDRFSAERLKGVDSTLKIQPAELGDSAVYLCASSFRQGPHNEQFFGPGTRLTVL.

The chain uses TRBV5-6 and TRBJ2-1; no reliable D call. Looked up from germline, CDR1 is SGHDT and CDR2 is YYEEEE. This CDR3 is built from 15 residues. V lost 2 bases and J 1 base, leaving 10 bases between the germline ends. CDR3 in DNA: TGTGCCAGCAGCTTTATCGAACTATCCTACAATGAGCAGTTCTTC. Translated, it gives CASSFIELSYNEQFF.

On this clone: Other DNA variants within this sample encode the same CDR3. This chain joins TRBV19 and TRBJ2-7; D is possibly TRBD1 (6 bases). CDR3 length equals 13 residues. V was pared by 6 bases and J by 4 bases, with 13 bases between. CDR1 and CDR2 from the germline V gene are LNHDA and SQIVND (reference sequence). CDR3 amino acids: CASSPGQIYEQYF. The CDR3 bases are TGTGCCAGTAGCCCCGGACAGATATACGAGCAGTACTTC.

The chain employs TRBV11-2 and TRBJ2-7, with a weak D call TRBD1 (6 bases). Germline V gene data show CDR1 as SGHAT and CDR2 as FQNNGV. The length of the CDR3 is 16 residues. V was clipped by 5 bases and J by 1 base, with 18 bases between them. The CDR3 DNA follows: TGTGCCAGCAGCACACACAGGGCAGTCTCATCCTACGAGCAGTACTTC. Its protein product is CASSTHRAVSSYEQYF.

The chain couples TRBV24-1 to TRBJ2-1; 7 bases are shared with TRBD1. Germline V lookup: CDR1 KGHDR, CDR2 SFDVKD. Trimming cost V 3 bases and J 8 bases; bases outside gene matches: 15. This CDR3 has 17 residues. The CDR3 bases are TGTGCCACCAGTGATCCTACAGGGGTATGGTCACGAGATGAGCAGTTCTTC. Translation gives CATSDPTGVWSRDEQFF.

The V and J genes are TRBV19 and TRBJ1-2; D uncertain. V lost 4 bases and J lost 1, with 10 bases in between. CDR3 length equals 14 residues. Looked up from germline, CDR1 is LNHDA and CDR2 is SQIVND (reference sequence). The CDR3 DNA reads TGTGCCAGTAGTAAACCAGGAGGTAACTATGGCTACACCTTC. Translation: CASSKPGGNYGYTF.

The chain carries TRBV28 and TRBJ2-7, with 9 bases matching TRBD1. From germline, CDR1 is MDHEN and CDR2 SYDVKM. Trimming took 2 bases from V and 6 from J; bases not matched to a gene: 8. The CDR3 loop spans 15 amino acids. CDR3 in amino acids: CASSLTRTGVIEQYF. DNA for the CDR3: TGTGCCAGCAGTTTAACTCGGACAGGGGTGATCGAGCAGTACTTC.

V and J are TRBV5-6 and TRBJ1-6; no clear D. Germline V gives CDR1 SGHDT, CDR2 YYEEEE. V was trimmed by 0 bases and J by 13 bases, leaving 17 bases between them. This CDR3 has 15 amino acids. The CDR3: CASSLVGGSAVPLHF. The CDR3 coding sequence is TGTGCCAGCAGCTTGGTGGGCGGGTCCGCGGTTCCCCTCCACTTT.

The chain uses TRBV11-2 and TRBJ1-2, with a possible D match to TRBD1 (5 bases). The CDR3 runs 14 residues. The germline gives CDR1 SGHAT, CDR2 FQNNGV. The germline V and J ends were trimmed by 1 base and 3 bases, with 9 bases remaining between them. The CDR3 DNA follows: TGTGCCAGCAGCTTAGGGCAGGGTTACTATGGCTACACCTTC. Protein: CASSLGQGYYGYTF.

This clone has only one observation. The V and J genes are TRBV2 and TRBJ2-5; 10 positions match TRBD2. CDR3 length equals 18 residues. Germline CDR1 SNHLY, CDR2 FYNNEI. The trim removed 4 bases at V and 0 bases at J, leaving 11 bases unmatched. The CDR3 loop reads CASSGVGLATLYQETQYF. CDR3 coding DNA: TGTGCCAGCAGTGGGGTGGGACTAGCGACACTGTACCAAGAGACCCAGTACTTC.

The rearrangement uses TRBV28 and TRBJ2-3; the match to TRBD1 covers 7 bases. This CDR3 has 15 residues. From germline, CDR1 is MDHEN and CDR2 SYDVKM. Trimming cost V 2 bases and J 2 bases; bases outside gene matches: 4. The CDR3 nucleotides read TGTGCCAGCAGTTTAGCCGGGACAGCCACAGATACGCAGTATTTT. Protein: CASSLAGTATDTQYF.

A few counts support this clone. The chain carries TRBV6-5 and TRBJ2-7; D possibly corresponds to TRBD2 (6 bases). Germline V gene lookup returns CDR1 MNHEY and CDR2 SVGAGI. The CDR3 covers 13 residues. V was shortened by 2 bases and J by 4 bases, with 9 bases between the two germline ends. This CDR3 is CASSYGGLYEQYF. In nucleotides, the CDR3 is TGTGCCAGCAGTTACGGAGGGTTGTACGAGCAGTACTTC.

For the CDR3, the DNA is TGTGCCAGCAGCCAAGTCGGGGGACACACTGAAGCTTTCTTT. It codes for CASSQVGGHTEAFF. The J gene is TRBJ1-1, the V gene TRBV3-1 (or the pseudogene TRBV3-2); TRBD1 might be the D (5 bases). The V end was cut by 1 base, the J end by 3 bases, with 9 bases between. Germline loops: CDR1 LGHDT, CDR2 YNNKEL (reference sequence). This CDR3 contains 14 residues.

This chain connects TRBV4-1 to TRBJ1-2, with D perhaps matching TRBD1 (5 bases). The CDR3 covers 17 residues. The germline V and J ends were trimmed by 0 bases and 4 bases, with 18 bases remaining between them. CDR1 and CDR2 (germline): MGHRA, YSYEKL. CDR3 bases: TGCGCCAGCAGCCAAGATACTCAGGGTGGGTTTCCCTATGGCTACACCTTC. Residues: CASSQDTQGGFPYGYTF.

The chain uses TRBV6-5 and TRBJ2-7, with 9 bases fitting TRBD2. The junction had 7 bases not matched to a gene; V was cut back by 5 bases and J by 2 bases. Germline V gene sequence: CDR1 MNHEY, CDR2 SVGAGI. The CDR3 extends over 15 amino acids. DNA for the CDR3: TGTGCCAGCAGTACCGAGCGGGGGGTTACCTACGAGCAGTACTTC. This gives the protein CASSTERGVTYEQYF.

This chain connects TRBV12-3 or TRBV12-4 to TRBJ1-2; tentatively, D is TRBD1 (6 bases). CDR3 length: 13 amino acids. V was shortened by 7 bases and J by 4 bases, with 13 bases between the two germline ends. The CDR3: CASTLTGRYGYTF. DNA for the CDR3: TGTGCCAGCACCCTGACAGGTCGCTATGGCTACACCTTC.

The chain has TRBV5-1 and TRBJ1-2, with 7 bases identical to TRBD1. The CDR3 loop spans 15 amino acids. The V segment lost 0 bases and the J segment 6 bases; nucleotides outside the gene matches: 8. From germline, CDR1 is SGHRS and CDR2 YFSETQ. The CDR3 nucleotides read TGCGCCAGCAGCTTGGGGCGGGACAGTATTCATGGCTACACCTTC. It yields the protein CASSLGRDSIHGYTF.

A few counts support this clone. The V call is TRBV9, the J call TRBJ2-7, with TRBD1 identical over 11 bases. V lost 4 bases, J lost 4 bases, and 10 bases stayed unmatched. Looked up from germline, CDR1 is SGDLS and CDR2 is YYNGEE. The length of the CDR3 is 16 residues. In DNA form, the CDR3 reads TGTGCCAGCAGCCCTGGGACAGGGGGTGATGCATACGAGCAGTACTTC. It codes for CASSPGTGGDAYEQYF.

The gene calls are TRBV5-4 and TRBJ2-1; D is unclear. The CDR3 contains 15 residues. V was shortened by 6 bases and J by 0 bases, with 13 bases between the two germline ends. Germline assignment: CDR1 SGHNT and CDR2 YYREEE (reference sequence). As DNA, the CDR3 is TGTGCCAGCACCCCTTACAGTGTCTCCTACAATGAGCAGTTCTTC. Translation: CASTPYSVSYNEQFF.

The V gene is TRBV6-5, the J gene TRBJ1-1, with D tentatively TRBD1 (6 bases). The germline V gene encodes CDR1 MNHEY and CDR2 SVGAGI. The CDR3 is 15 residues long. Trimming removed 4 bases at V and 5 bases at J, with 17 bases between. CDR3 region: CASSSRQAGDTEAFF. CDR3 DNA sequence: TGTGCCAGCAGTTCAAGACAGGCGGGGGATACTGAAGCTTTCTTT.

This clone was observed a handful of times. V gene TRBV2 combines with J gene TRBJ1-3; a possible D gene is TRBD1 (5 bases). Trimming cost V 0 bases and J 0 bases, with 15 bases left between them. Germline CDR1 is SNHLY and CDR2 is FYNNEI. This CDR3 has 18 residues. CDR3 residues: CASSEALAGRVSGNTIYF. The DNA for the CDR3 is TGTGCCAGCAGTGAAGCGCTTGCAGGGAGGGTCTCTGGAAACACCATATATTTT.